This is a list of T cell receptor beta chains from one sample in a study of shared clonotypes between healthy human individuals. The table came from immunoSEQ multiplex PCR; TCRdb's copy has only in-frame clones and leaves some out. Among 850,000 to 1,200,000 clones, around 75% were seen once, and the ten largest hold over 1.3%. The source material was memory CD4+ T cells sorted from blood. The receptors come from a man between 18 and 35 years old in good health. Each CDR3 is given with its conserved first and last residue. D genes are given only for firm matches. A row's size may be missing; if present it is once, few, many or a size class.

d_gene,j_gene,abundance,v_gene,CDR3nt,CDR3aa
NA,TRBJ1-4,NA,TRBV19,TGTGCCAGTAGTATAGCAGGGATTAATGAAAAACTGTTTTTT,CASSIAGINEKLFF
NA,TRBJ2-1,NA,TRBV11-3,TGTGCCAGCAGCTTATCAGCGGCGACGGGTGAGCAGTTCTTC,CASSLSAATGEQFF
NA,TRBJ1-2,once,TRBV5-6,TGTGCCAGCAGCTTGGGGCAGAAGCTTGGCTATGGCTACACCTTC,CASSLGQKLGYGYTF
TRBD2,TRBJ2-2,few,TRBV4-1,TGCGCCAGCAGCCAAGAAATGTCTAGCGGGAGGCCTAGCACCGGGGAGCTGTTTTTT,CASSQEMSSGRPSTGELFF
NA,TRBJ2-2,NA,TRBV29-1,TGCAGCGTTGAGGATTCCCCAAACACCGGGGAGCTGTTTTTT,CSVEDSPNTGELFF
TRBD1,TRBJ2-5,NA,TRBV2,TGTGCCAGCAGTGAAGCTCCGGGACAGGGTTCGGGGACCCAGTACTTC,CASSEAPGQGSGTQYF
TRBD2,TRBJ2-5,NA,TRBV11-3,TGTGCCAGCAGCCCAACACCCTCTAGCGGGGAGAAGACCCAGTACTTC,CASSPTPSSGEKTQYF
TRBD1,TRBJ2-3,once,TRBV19,TGTGCCAGTAGTATGAGTCGTCAGGGGGCAGATACGCAGTATTTT,CASSMSRQGADTQYF
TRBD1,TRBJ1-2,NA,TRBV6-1,TGTGCCAGCCTCTGGACAGGGGACTATGGCTACACCTTC,CASLWTGDYGYTF
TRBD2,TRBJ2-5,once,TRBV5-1,TGCGCCAGCAGTCTTCGGGGGGGCCTCTTAGAGACCCAGTACTTC,CASSLRGGLLETQYF
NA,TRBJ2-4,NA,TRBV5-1,TGCGCCAGCAGCTTGATCCCTTTGACCGGGACAGCCAAAAACATTCAGTACTTC,CASSLIPLTGTAKNIQYF
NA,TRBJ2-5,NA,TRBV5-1,TGCGCCAGCAGCTTGGACTCAGGAGCCCAAGAGACCCAGTACTTC,CASSLDSGAQETQYF
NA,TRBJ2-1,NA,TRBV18,TGTGCCAGCTCTCTAAGCATGGGTGAGCAGTTCTTC,CASSLSMGEQFF
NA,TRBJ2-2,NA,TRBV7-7,TGTGCTAGCAGCCAGGGAAGCACCGGGGAGCTGTTTTTT,CASSQGSTGELFF
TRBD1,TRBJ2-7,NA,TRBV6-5,TGTGCCAGCAGTCCCGGGGACAGCAACTACGAGCAGTACTTC,CASSPGDSNYEQYF
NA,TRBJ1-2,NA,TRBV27,TGTGCCAGCAGTCCCCCGGAGGGGGGGAAGTATGGCTACACCTTC,CASSPPEGGKYGYTF
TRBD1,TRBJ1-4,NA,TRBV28,TGTGCCAGCAGCCTAGGACAGGGCCTAACTAATGAAAAACTGTTTTTT,CASSLGQGLTNEKLFF